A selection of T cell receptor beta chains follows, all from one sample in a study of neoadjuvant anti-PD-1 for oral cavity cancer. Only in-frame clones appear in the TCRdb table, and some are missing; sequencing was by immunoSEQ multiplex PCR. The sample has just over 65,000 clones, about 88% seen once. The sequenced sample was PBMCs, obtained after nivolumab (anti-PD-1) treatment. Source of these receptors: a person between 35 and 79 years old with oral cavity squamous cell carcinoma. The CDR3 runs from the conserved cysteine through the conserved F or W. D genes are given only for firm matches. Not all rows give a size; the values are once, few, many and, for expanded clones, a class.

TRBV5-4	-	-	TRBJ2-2	CASSLGHPGELFF	TGTGCCAGCAGCTTGGGACACCCGGGGGAGCTGTTTTTT
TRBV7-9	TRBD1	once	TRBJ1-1	CASSSGTGWNTEAFF	TGTGCCAGCAGCTCAGGGACAGGGTGGAACACTGAAGCTTTCTTT
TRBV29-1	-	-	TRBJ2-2	CSVAVGGNTGELFF	TGCAGCGTTGCCGTTGGGGGGAACACCGGGGAGCTGTTTTTT
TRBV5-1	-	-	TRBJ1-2	CASSASGGFGYTF	TGCGCCAGCAGCGCCTCCGGCGGGTTTGGCTACACCTTC
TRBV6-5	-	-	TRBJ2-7	CASRLTPAGPYEQYF	TGTGCCAGCAGGCTCACTCCCGCCGGCCCCTACGAGCAGTACTTC
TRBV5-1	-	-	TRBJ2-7	CASSLSLGFSEQYF	TGCGCCAGCAGCTTGTCTCTGGGATTTAGCGAGCAGTACTTC
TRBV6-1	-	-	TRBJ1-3	CASSPGVNSGNTIYF	TGTGCCAGCAGTCCTGGGGTTAACTCTGGAAACACCATATATTTT
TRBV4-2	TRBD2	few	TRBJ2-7	CASSQDPSGYEQYF	TGTGCCAGCAGCCAAGATCCTAGCGGCTACGAGCAGTACTTC
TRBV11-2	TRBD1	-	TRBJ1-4	CASSFGTGGTNEKLFF	TGTGCCAGCAGCTTCGGGACAGGGGGAACTAATGAAAAACTGTTTTTT
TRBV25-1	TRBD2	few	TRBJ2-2	CASSLAGTGELFF	TGTGCCAGCAGCTTAGCGGGAACCGGGGAGCTGTTTTTT
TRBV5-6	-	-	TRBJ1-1	CASSLQERGHSFF	TGTGCCAGCAGCTTGCAGGAGAGGGGCCACTCTTTCTTT
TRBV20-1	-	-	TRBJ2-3	CSARGGDTQYF	TGCAGTGCTAGAGGTGGGGATACGCAGTATTTT
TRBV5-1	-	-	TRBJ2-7	CASSRGNAYEQYF	TGCGCCAGCAGCCGCGGGAACGCCTACGAGCAGTACTTC
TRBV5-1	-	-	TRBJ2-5	CASSSTTGQQETQYF	TGCGCCAGCAGCTCGACTACAGGGCAGCAAGAGACCCAGTACTTC
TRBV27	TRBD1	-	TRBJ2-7	CASSSGTGVKLYEQYF	TGTGCCAGCAGTTCCGGGACAGGGGTGAAGCTCTACGAGCAGTACTTC
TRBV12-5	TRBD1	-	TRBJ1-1	CASGTGQGWTEAFF	TGTGCTAGTGGTACGGGACAGGGATGGACTGAAGCTTTCTTT
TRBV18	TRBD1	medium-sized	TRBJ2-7	CASSPGTGGLEQYF	TGTGCCAGCTCACCCGGGACAGGGGGTCTCGAGCAGTACTTC
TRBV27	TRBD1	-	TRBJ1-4	CASRESGQINEKLFF	TGTGCCAGCAGGGAATCGGGACAGATTAATGAAAAACTGTTTTTT
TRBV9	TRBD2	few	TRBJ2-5	CASSVGLAGIGETQYF	TGTGCCAGCAGCGTAGGGTTAGCGGGAATTGGAGAGACCCAGTACTTC
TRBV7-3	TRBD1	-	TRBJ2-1	CASSLTGTGRANEQFF	TGTGCCAGCAGCCTGACCGGGACAGGGCGGGCCAATGAGCAGTTCTTC
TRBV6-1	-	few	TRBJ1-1	CASSERFLEGNTEAFF	TGTGCCAGCAGTGAAAGGTTCCTTGAAGGGAACACTGAAGCTTTCTTT
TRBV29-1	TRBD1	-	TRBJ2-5	CSGGTGGRETQYF	TGCAGCGGGGGGACAGGGGGCCGCGAGACCCAGTACTTC
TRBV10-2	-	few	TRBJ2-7	CASSEGRLVASEQYF	TGCGCCAGCAGTGAAGGTAGGCTAGTAGCGTCCGAGCAGTACTTC
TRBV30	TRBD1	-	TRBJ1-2	CAWSLPGQGAVGYTF	TGTGCCTGGAGTTTGCCGGGACAGGGGGCGGTAGGCTACACCTTC
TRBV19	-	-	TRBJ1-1	CASSKTAMNTEAFF	TGTGCCAGTAGCAAGACAGCAATGAACACTGAAGCTTTCTTT
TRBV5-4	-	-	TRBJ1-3	CASSFPGKGNTIYF	TGTGCCAGCAGCTTTCCCGGAAAGGGAAACACCATATATTTT
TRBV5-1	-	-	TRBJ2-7	CASRAGTVAYEQYF	TGCGCCAGCAGAGCCGGGACGGTGGCCTACGAGCAGTACTTC
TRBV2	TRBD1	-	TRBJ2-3	CASSWDSRTDTQYF	TGTGCCAGCAGCTGGGACAGCCGCACAGATACGCAGTATTTT
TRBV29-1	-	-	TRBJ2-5	CSGQTPPPETQYF	TGCAGCGGGCAGACACCTCCCCCGGAGACCCAGTACTTC
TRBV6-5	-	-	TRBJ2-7	CASRGQGSLEQYF	TGTGCCAGCAGAGGCCAGGGGAGTCTCGAGCAGTACTTC
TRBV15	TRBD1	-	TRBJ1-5	CATSTGQGNQPQHF	TGTGCCACCAGCACCGGACAGGGAAATCAGCCCCAGCATTTT